The T cell receptor (beta chain) under discussion was sequenced for a study of cytomegalovirus exposure and HLA in healthy donors. Study outcomes and limitations: In a later analysis, at a false discovery rate of 0.05, 15,000 to 20,000 TCR beta sequences matched HLA alleles. Later on, an analysis found that several of the most significant clusters appeared to be linked to common viral pathogens, which included parvovirus B19. Most observed TCR sequences were rare, whereas some public TCRs were detected in many donors.

The PCR employed 60 Vbeta primers together with 13 Jbeta primers. Generated by immunoSEQ multiplex PCR, the TCRdb table keeps only in-frame clones and is missing some. This table has some 140,000 clones, less than 80% appearing once. The V gene's germline CDR1 is LNHDA and CDR2 SQIVND (reference sequence). The CDR3 extends over 17 amino acids. V lost 5 bases to trimming and J lost 4 bases, with 21 bases between them. With regard to this clone: Its specificity is not known.

The specimen sequenced was PBMCs. The TCR sequence derives from a woman aged 50 to 60 in good health and CMV-seropositive. The chain has TRBV19 and TRBJ1-5; D possibly corresponds to TRBD1 (5 bases). In DNA form, the CDR3 reads TGTGCCAGTAGTCCCTCTGGTGGCCAGGGTAGGAATCAGCCCCAGCATTTT. It codes for CASSPSGGQGRNQPQHF.